This entry lists 10 T cell receptor beta chains sequenced from one sample in a study of breast tumors, draining lymph nodes, adjacent tissues. Axillary draining lymph nodes of breast cancer patients supplied the node samples. MiXCR, run by TCRdb on the multiplex PCR reads, gives a single entry per CDR3 protein. Of 150,000 or so distinct CDR3 sequences in the sample, 30% to 40% were seen once. The sample comprised axillary lymph node tissue. The source is a female donor with breast cancer. Some clones in this sample may be carry-over from other donors' samples.

The J gene is TRBJ2-2, the V gene TRBV3-2; TRBD1, as called in the table, went unchecked against the DNA. TRBV3-2 is given as a pseudogene. The CDR3 runs to 16 residues. CDR3 bases: TGTGCCAGCAACCTAAAATTCGAGGGGGCGCCCGGGGAGCTGTTTTTT. The encoded protein is CASNLKFEGAPGELFF.

This clonotype was observed many times. The chain carries TRBV6-2 or TRBV6-3 and TRBJ2-1; no clear D gene. The CDR3 spans 11 residues. Trimming pared 0 bases from V and 7 bases from J, leaving 1 base between. Germline V gives CDR1 MNHEY, CDR2 SVGEGT. The CDR3 sequence: CASSYSNEQFF. The CDR3 DNA follows: TGTGCCAGCAGTTACTCGAATGAGCAGTTCTTC.

The genes are TRBV3-2 and TRBJ2-7; TRBD1 is taken as the D call from the table, unchecked against the DNA. TRBV3-2 is listed as a pseudogene. The CDR3 spans 16 residues. The CDR3 DNA reads TGTGCCAGCAGCCTAGACGTCATCCCCCCATGCTACGAGCAGTACTTC. It is translated as CASSLDVIPPCYEQYF.

Points on this clonotype: This may stem from a read error, because a much larger clone lies one nucleotide away. This sequence joins TRBV5-1 and TRBJ2-1, with D perhaps given as TRBD1 or TRBD2 (6 bases each). The germline V gene has CDR1 SGHRS and CDR2 YFSETQ. The CDR3 sequence is 16 residues long. Trimming took off 3 bases at V and 5 bases at J, with 18 bases between the two ends. The CDR3 loop is CASSWTGAGINNEQFF. DNA for the CDR3: TGCGCCAGCAGCTGGACGGGGGCGGGGATCAACAATGAGCAGTTCTTC.

The chain is built from TRBV7-3 and TRBJ1-1, with D maybe TRBD1 (5 bases). This CDR3 spans 15 amino acids. In germline, CDR1 is SGHTA, CDR2 FQGTGA. V was cut by 4 bases and J by 5 bases, with 17 bases left in between. CDR3 region: CASSSEGPWGTEAFF. CDR3 nucleotide sequence: TGTGCCAGCAGCTCCGAGGGGCCCTGGGGGACTGAAGCTTTCTTT.

This clonotype was detected ten times or more. This sequence joins TRBV24-1 and TRBJ2-2; D not resolved. In germline, CDR1 is KGHDR, CDR2 SFDVKD. The CDR3 is 16 amino acids. Between the trimmed V and J ends, which lost 1 base and 9 bases, there was a span of 17 bases. The CDR3 here is CATSDLTDVRHRELFF. CDR3 DNA sequence: TGTGCCACCAGTGATTTAACGGACGTAAGACACCGGGAGCTGTTTTTT.

V is TRBV4-1 and J is TRBJ2-5; perhaps TRBD1 as D (8 bases). Germline CDR1 reads MGHRA; CDR2 reads YSYEKL. Trimming took 0 bases from V and 9 from J, leaving 17 bases between them. The CDR3 is made up of 15 amino acids. CDR3 DNA sequence: TGCGCCAGCAGCCAAGAACAGGGGGGGAGTCAGCCCCAGTACTTC. Amino acids: CASSQEQGGSQPQYF.

This sequence joins TRBV20-1 and TRBJ2-7; a weak D match, TRBD1 (6 bases). The CDR3 consists of 14 residues. Germline CDR1 reads DFQATT; CDR2 reads SNEGSKA (reference sequence). Trimming took 6 bases from V and 6 from J, leaving 21 bases between them. In DNA, the CDR3 is TGCAGTGCGTCTGGAACAGGGAGCTCCCCCGAGCAGTACTTC. It codes for CSASGTGSSPEQYF.

This clonotype was detected a few times. The CDR3 sequence: CASSFMTGGYNEQFF. The CDR3 DNA follows: TGTGCCAGCAGTTTTATGACAGGGGGCTACAATGAGCAGTTCTTC. The chain is built from TRBV27 and TRBJ2-1; 9 nucleotides agree with TRBD1. With V trimmed by 3 bases and J by 3 bases, 3 bases remained unmatched. CDR1 is MNHEY, CDR2 SMNVEV, per germline (reference sequence). The CDR3 runs 15 residues.

This chain joins TRBV7-8 and TRBJ2-3, with 8 bases that match TRBD1. This CDR3 has 18 residues. The germline CDR1 and CDR2 sequences are SGHVS and FQNEAQ. The V segment lost 6 bases and the J segment 2 bases; nucleotides outside the gene matches: 16. CDR3 region: CASREDRVLSLDTDTQYF. As DNA, the CDR3 is TGTGCCAGCAGAGAGGACAGGGTCCTCTCTCTCGACACAGATACGCAGTATTTT.